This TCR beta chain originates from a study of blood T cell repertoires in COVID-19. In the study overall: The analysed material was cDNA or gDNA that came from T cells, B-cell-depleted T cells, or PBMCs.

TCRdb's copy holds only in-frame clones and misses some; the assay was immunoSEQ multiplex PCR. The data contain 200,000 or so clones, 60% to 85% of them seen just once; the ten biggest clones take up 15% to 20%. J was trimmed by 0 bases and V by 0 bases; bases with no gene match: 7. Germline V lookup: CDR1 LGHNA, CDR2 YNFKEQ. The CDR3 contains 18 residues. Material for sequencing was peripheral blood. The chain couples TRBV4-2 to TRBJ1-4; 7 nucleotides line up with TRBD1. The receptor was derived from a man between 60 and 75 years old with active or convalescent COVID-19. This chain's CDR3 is CASSQESARGTTNEKLFF. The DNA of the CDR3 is TGTGCCAGCAGCCAAGAATCGGCCAGGGGGACAACTAATGAAAAACTGTTTTTT.